This T cell receptor (beta chain) was retrieved from a study of cytomegalovirus exposure and HLA in healthy donors. Study-level points and caveats: The authors later found TCR association rates varying by HLA locus, with DRB1 most and HLA-C fewest. The authors later found most CMV-associated TCR beta chains appeared HLA-restricted.

With 0 bases clipped from V and 7 bases from J, the junction kept 11 bases outside the gene matches. The V gene's germline CDR1 is SEHNR and CDR2 FQNEAQ (reference sequence). The CDR3 consists of 17 residues. In the case of this clone: Its antigen is as yet unknown.

13 Jbeta primers and 60 Vbeta primers were used for the PCR. TCRdb's table, derived via immunoSEQ multiplex PCR, lists solely in-frame clones and lacks some. In the table there are 160,000 or so clones, 60% to 80% of which are singletons. The chain carries TRBV7-9 and TRBJ1-4; 7 nucleotides align to TRBD1. This TCR came from a man in his 60s in good health and CMV-seronegative. The sequencing input was PBMCs. The chain's CDR3 is CASSLAHQGEGGEKLFF. CDR3 sequence (DNA): TGTGCCAGCAGCTTAGCGCACCAGGGGGAAGGAGGTGAAAAACTGTTTTTT.